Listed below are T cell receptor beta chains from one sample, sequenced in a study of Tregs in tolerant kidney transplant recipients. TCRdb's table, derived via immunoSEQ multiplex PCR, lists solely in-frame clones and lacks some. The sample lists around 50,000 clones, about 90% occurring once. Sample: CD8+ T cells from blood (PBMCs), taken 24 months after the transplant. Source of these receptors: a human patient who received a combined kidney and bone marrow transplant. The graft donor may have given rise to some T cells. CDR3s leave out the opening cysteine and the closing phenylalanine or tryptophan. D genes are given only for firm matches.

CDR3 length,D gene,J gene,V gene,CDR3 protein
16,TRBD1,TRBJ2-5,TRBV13,ASSLGFGTGDRQETQY
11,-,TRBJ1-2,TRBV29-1,SVVGHITYGYT
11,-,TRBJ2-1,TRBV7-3,ASSLSSRGEQF
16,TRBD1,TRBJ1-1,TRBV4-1,ASSQAGYPQGFVTEAF
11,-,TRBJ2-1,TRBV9,ASSPPTANEQF
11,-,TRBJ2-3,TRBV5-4,ASRTDPTDTQY
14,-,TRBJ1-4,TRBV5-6,ASSLASGVANEKLF
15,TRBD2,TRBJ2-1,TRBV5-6,ASSLGSGGARYNEQF
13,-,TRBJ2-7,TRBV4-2,ASSQGSGLPYEQY
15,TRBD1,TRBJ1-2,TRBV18,ASSPYPDRDGHYGYT
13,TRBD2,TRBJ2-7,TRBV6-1,ASSPSGGLTYEQY
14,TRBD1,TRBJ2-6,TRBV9,ASSGDRDSGANVLT